The present T cell receptor (beta chain) was sequenced within a study of blood T cell repertoires in COVID-19. Study in general: T cells, B-cell-depleted T cells, or PBMCs provided the cDNA or gDNA that served as material.

In the authors' workflow: Amplified reference gene primers provided the basis for estimating nucleated cell counts. Only in-frame clones appear in the TCRdb table, and some are missing; sequencing was by immunoSEQ multiplex PCR. V and J calls and clone size are those listed in that table; D and trimming were worked out from the DNA. The sample contains 200,000 to 250,000 clones, 80% to 85% of which appear only once. The germline CDR1 and CDR2 sequences are SGHVS and FNYEAQ. This CDR3 has 16 residues. The V and J ends lost 5 bases and 5 bases, in that order; junction bases with no gene match: 11. The sample consisted of PBMCs or T cells enriched from blood (not recorded which). This chain connects TRBV7-6 to TRBJ1-3, with TRBD1 identical over 8 bases. The sequence was collected from a middle-aged woman who had recovered from COVID-19. CDR3 protein: CASSPSHRGRRNTIYF. The CDR3 DNA reads TGTGCCAGCAGCCCAAGCCACAGGGGGAGGAGAAACACCATATATTTT.